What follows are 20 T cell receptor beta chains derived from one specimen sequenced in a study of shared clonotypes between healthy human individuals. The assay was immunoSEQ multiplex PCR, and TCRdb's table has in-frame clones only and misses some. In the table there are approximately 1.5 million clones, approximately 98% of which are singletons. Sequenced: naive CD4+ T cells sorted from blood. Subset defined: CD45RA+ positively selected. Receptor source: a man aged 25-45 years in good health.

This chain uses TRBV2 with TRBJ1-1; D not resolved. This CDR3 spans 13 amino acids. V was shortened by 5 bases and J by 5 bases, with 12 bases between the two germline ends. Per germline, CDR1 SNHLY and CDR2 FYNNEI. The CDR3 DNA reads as TGTGCCAGCAGTTCGGACGGTGGGACTGAAGCTTTCTTT. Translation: CASSSDGGTEAFF.

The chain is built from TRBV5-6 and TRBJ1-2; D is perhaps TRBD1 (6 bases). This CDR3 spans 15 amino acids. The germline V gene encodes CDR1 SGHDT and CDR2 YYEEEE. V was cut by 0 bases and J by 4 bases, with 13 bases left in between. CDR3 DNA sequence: TGTGCCAGCAGCTTGGCCCCAGGGGCGGGCTATGGCTACACCTTC. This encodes CASSLAPGAGYGYTF.

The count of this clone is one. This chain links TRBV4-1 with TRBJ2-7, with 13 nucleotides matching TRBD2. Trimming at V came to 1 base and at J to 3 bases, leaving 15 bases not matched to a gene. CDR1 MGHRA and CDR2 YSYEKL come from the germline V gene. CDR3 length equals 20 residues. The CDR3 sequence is CASSQVGILAGGRGGYEQYF. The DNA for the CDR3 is TGCGCCAGCAGCCAAGTGGGGATACTAGCGGGAGGGAGAGGGGGCTACGAGCAGTACTTC.

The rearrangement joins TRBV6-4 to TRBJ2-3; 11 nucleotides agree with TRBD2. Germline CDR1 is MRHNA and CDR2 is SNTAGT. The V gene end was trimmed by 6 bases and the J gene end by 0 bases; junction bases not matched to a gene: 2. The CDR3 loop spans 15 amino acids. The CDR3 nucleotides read TGTGCCAGCAGCAGGACTAGCGGGAGCACAGATACGCAGTATTTT. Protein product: CASSRTSGSTDTQYF.

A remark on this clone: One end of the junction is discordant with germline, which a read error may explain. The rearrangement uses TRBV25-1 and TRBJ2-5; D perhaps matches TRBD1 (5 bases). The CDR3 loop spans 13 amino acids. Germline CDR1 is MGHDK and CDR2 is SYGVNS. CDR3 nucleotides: TGTGCCAGCAGTGAAAGGGGTCAAGAGTCCCAGTACTTC. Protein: CASSERGQESQYF.

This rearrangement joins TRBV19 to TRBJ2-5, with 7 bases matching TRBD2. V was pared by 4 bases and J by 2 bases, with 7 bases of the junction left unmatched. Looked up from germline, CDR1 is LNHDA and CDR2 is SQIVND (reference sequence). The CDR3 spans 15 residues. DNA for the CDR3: TGTGCCAGTAGTAGGCGGGGGTCCCTACAAGAGACCCAGTACTTC. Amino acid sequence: CASSRRGSLQETQYF.

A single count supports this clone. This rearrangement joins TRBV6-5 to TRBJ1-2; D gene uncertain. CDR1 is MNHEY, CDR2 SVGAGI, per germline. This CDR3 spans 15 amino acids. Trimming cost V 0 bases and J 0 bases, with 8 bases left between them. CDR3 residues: CASSYSAMPNYGYTF. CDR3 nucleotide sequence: TGTGCCAGCAGTTACTCGGCGATGCCTAACTATGGCTACACCTTC.

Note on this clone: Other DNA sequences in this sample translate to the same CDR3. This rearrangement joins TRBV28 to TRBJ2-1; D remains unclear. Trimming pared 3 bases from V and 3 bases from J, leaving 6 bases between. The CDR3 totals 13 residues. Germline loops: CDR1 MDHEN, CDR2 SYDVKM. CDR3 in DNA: TGTGCCAGCAGTTTGAGTAGCTACAATGAGCAGTTCTTC. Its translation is CASSLSSYNEQFF.

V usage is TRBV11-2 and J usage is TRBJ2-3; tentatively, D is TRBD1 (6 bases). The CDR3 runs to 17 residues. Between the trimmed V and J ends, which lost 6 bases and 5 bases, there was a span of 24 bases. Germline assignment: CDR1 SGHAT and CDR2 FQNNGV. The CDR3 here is CASSLGGVRGFGDTQYF. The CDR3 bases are TGTGCCAGCAGTCTTGGTGGGGTCAGGGGTTTTGGAGATACGCAGTATTTT.

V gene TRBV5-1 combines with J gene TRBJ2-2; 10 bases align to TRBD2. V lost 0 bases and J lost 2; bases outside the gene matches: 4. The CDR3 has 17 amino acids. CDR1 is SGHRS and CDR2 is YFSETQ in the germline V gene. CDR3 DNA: TGCGCCAGCAGCTTGGGCGGGACTAGCGTAAACACCGGGGAGCTGTTTTTT. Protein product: CASSLGGTSVNTGELFF.

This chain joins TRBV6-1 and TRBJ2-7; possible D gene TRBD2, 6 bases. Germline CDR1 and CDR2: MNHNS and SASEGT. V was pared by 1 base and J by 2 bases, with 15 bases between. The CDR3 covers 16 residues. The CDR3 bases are TGTGCCAGCAGTGAAGGGAAGCCCCGGGAGCCCTACGAGCAGTACTTC. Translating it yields CASSEGKPREPYEQYF.

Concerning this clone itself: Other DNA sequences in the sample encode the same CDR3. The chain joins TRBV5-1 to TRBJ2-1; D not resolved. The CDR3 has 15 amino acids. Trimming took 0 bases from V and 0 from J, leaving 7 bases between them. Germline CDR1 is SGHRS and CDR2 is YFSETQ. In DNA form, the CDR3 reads TGCGCCAGCAGCTTGGACGGAAACTCCTACAATGAGCAGTTCTTC. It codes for CASSLDGNSYNEQFF.

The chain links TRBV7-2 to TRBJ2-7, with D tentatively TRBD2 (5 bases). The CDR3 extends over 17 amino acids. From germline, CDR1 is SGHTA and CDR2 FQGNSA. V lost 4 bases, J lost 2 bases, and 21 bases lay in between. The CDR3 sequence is CASSSLIERLTTYEQYF. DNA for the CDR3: TGTGCCAGCAGCTCCCTGATCGAGCGGCTGACGACCTACGAGCAGTACTTC. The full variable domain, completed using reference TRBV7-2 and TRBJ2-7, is GAGVSQSPSNKVTEKGKDVELRCDPISGHTALYWYRQSLGQGLEFLIYFQGNSAPDKSGLPSDRFSAERTGGSVSTLTIQRTQQEDSAVYLCASSSLIERLTTYEQYFGPGTRLTVT.

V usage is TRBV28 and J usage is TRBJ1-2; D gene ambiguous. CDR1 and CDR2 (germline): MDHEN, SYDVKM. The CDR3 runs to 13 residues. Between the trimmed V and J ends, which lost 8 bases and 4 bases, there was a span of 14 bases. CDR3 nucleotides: TGTGCCAGCGAACGAGGCCTTGGCTATGGCTACACCTTC. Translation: CASERGLGYGYTF.

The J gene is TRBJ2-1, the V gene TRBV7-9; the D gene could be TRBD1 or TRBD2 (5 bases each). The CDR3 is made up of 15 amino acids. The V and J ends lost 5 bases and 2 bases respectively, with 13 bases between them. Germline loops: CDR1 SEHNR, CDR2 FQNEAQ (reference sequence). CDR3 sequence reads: CASSKLGTAYNEQFF. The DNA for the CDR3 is TGTGCCAGCAGCAAGCTCGGGACGGCCTACAATGAGCAGTTCTTC.

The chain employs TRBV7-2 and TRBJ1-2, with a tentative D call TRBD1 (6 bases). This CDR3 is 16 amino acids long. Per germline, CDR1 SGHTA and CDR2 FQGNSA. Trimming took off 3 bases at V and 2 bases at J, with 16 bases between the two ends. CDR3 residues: CASSLGPGQGNYGYTF. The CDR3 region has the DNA TGTGCCAGCAGCTTGGGTCCGGGGCAGGGGAACTATGGCTACACCTTC. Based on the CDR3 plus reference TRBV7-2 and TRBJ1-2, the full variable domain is GAGVSQSPSNKVTEKGKDVELRCDPISGHTALYWYRQSLGQGLEFLIYFQGNSAPDKSGLPSDRFSAERTGGSVSTLTIQRTQQEDSAVYLCASSLGPGQGNYGYTFGSGTRLTVV.

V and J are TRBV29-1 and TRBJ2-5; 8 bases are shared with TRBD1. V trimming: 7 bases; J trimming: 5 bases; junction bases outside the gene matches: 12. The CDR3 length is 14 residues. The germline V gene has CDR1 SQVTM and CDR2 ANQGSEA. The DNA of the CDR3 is TGCAGCGGTATACGGACAGGGTTCGATGAGACCCAGTACTTC. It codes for CSGIRTGFDETQYF.

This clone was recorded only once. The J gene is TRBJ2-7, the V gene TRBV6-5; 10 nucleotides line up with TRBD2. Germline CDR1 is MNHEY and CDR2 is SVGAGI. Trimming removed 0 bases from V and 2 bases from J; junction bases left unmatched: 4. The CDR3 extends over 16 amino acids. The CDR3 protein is CASSYSVAGGPYEQYF. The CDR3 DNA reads TGTGCCAGCAGTTACTCGGTAGCGGGAGGACCCTACGAGCAGTACTTC.

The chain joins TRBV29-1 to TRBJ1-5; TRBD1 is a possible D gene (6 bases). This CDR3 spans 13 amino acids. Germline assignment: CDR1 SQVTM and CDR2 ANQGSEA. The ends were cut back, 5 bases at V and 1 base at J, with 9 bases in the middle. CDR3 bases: TGCAGCGTTTCGGGGGCGAGCAATCAGCCCCAGCATTTT. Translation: CSVSGASNQPQHF.

The DNA of the CDR3 is TGCGCCAGCAGTGAGTGGGGGACAGGGAACAATGAGCAGTTCTTC. This gives the protein CASSEWGTGNNEQFF. The chain carries TRBV10-1 and TRBJ2-1; 9 bases align to TRBD1. The CDR3 covers 15 residues. Germline V lookup: CDR1 WNHNN, CDR2 SYGVQD (reference sequence). J lost 5 bases, V lost 1 base, and 3 bases had no gene match.